Listed below are T cell receptor beta chains from one sample, sequenced in a study of cytomegalovirus exposure and HLA in healthy donors. Measured with immunoSEQ multiplex PCR; TCRdb has only the in-frame clones, and not every one. This sample has more than 45,000 clones, with roughly 94% found just once. Sequencing was carried out using PBMCs. The receptor source for this set is a man younger than 35 in good health and CMV-seronegative. The CDR3 runs from the conserved cysteine through the conserved F or W. The D gene is left open where the match is weak. Size is omitted from some rows. Given values are once, few, many or a class for expanded clones.

D	V	size	J	CDR3	DNA
NA	TRBV28	NA	TRBJ1-1	CASSYILVGRRTEAFF	TGTGCCAGCAGTTACATCTTGGTGGGGCGAAGGACTGAAGCTTTCTTT
NA	TRBV27	NA	TRBJ1-2	CASSLGLNYGYTF	TGTGCCAGCAGTCTGGGACTAAACTATGGCTACACCTTC
TRBD2	TRBV4-3	NA	TRBJ2-2	CASSRLAGSNTGELFF	TGCGCCAGCAGCCGACTAGCGGGGTCGAACACCGGGGAGCTGTTTTTT
NA	TRBV28	NA	TRBJ2-2	CASLEVAGTGELFF	TGTGCCAGTTTGGAAGTAGCCGGGACCGGGGAGCTGTTTTTT
NA	TRBV4-3	NA	TRBJ1-1	CASSQVVASNTEAFF	TGCGCCAGCAGCCAAGTAGTCGCGAGTAACACTGAAGCTTTCTTT
NA	TRBV28	NA	TRBJ1-2	CASSSFGDYGYTF	TGTGCCAGCAGTTCCTTCGGGGATTATGGCTACACCTTC
NA	TRBV19	NA	TRBJ2-2	CASSIMASTPGELFF	TGTGCCAGTAGTATAATGGCCTCCACCCCCGGGGAGCTGTTTTTT
TRBD2	TRBV19	NA	TRBJ2-5	CASSGLAAETQYF	TGTGCCAGTAGCGGACTAGCGGCAGAGACCCAGTACTTC
TRBD2	TRBV2	NA	TRBJ2-1	CASSAGTSWTLGQFF	TGTGCCAGCAGTGCCGGGACTAGCTGGACATTAGGGCAGTTCTTC
TRBD1	TRBV27	NA	TRBJ1-1	CASMLLQGGTEAFF	TGTGCCAGCATGCTTCTTCAGGGGGGCACTGAAGCTTTCTTT
NA	TRBV27	NA	TRBJ1-2	CASRPDMFLPNYGYTF	TGTGCCAGCAGACCAGACATGTTTCTTCCGAACTATGGCTACACCTTC
TRBD1	TRBV4-3	NA	TRBJ2-7	CASSQLEPGQGTYEQYF	TGCGCCAGCAGCCAACTCGAACCGGGACAGGGTACCTACGAGCAGTACTTC
TRBD2	TRBV4-3	NA	TRBJ2-3	CASSRAAGVSSTDTQYF	TGCGCCAGCAGCCGCGCCGCGGGGGTGTCTAGCACAGATACGCAGTATTTT
NA	TRBV2	NA	TRBJ2-7	CASSSSYEQYF	TGTGCCAGCAGTTCTAGCTACGAGCAGTACTTC
TRBD1	TRBV7-2	NA	TRBJ1-5	CASSLAQGGSNQPQHF	TGTGCCAGCAGCTTGGCACAGGGGGGGAGCAATCAGCCCCAGCATTTT
NA	TRBV7-8	NA	TRBJ1-1	CASSLDSNTEAFF	TGTGCCAGCAGCTTAGACAGCAACACTGAAGCTTTCTTT
TRBD1	TRBV11-1	NA	TRBJ2-7	CASSGRTGLREQYF	TGTGCCAGCAGCGGCAGGACAGGCCTCAGGGAGCAGTACTTC
TRBD2	TRBV5-1	NA	TRBJ2-7	CASSLAGKLAGGTYEQYF	TGCGCCAGCAGCTTGGCAGGAAAACTAGCGGGAGGGACCTACGAGCAGTACTTC
TRBD2	TRBV5-6	NA	TRBJ2-1	CASSSYTGTSGKEEQFF	TGTGCCAGCAGCTCTTATACCGGGACTAGCGGGAAGGAGGAGCAGTTCTTC
NA	TRBV6-5	once	TRBJ1-1	CASSYSYRVGTEAFF	TGTGCCAGCAGTTACTCGTACAGGGTAGGCACTGAAGCTTTCTTT
NA	TRBV5-6	NA	TRBJ1-1	CASSGGGVGRLNTEAFF	TGTGCCAGCAGCGGCGGGGGAGTGGGCCGCTTGAACACTGAAGCTTTCTTT
TRBD1	TRBV2	NA	TRBJ1-2	CASNPGQPYYGYTF	TGTGCCAGCAACCCGGGACAGCCCTACTATGGCTACACCTTC
TRBD1	TRBV28	NA	TRBJ1-1	CASSPTGGWEAFF	TGTGCCAGCAGTCCGACAGGGGGATGGGAAGCTTTCTTT
NA	TRBV11-3	NA	TRBJ1-1	CASSLTGPTGEAEAFF	TGTGCCAGCAGCTTAACTGGCCCTACCGGGGAGGCTGAAGCTTTCTTT
NA	TRBV6-5	NA	TRBJ1-5	CASSSSGAQHF	TGTGCCAGCAGTTCTTCAGGGGCCCAGCATTTT
NA	TRBV21-1	NA	TRBJ1-2	CASNREQGAPNYGYTF	TGTGCCAGCAACCGGGAGCAGGGGGCGCCTAACTATGGCTACACCTTC
NA	TRBV11-2	NA	TRBJ2-5	CASSLGTSRATQYF	TGTGCCAGCAGCCTTGGGACTTCTCGGGCGACCCAGTACTTC
TRBD2	TRBV7-3	NA	TRBJ2-3	CASSLGTSGDTQYF	TGTGCCAGCAGCCTCGGGACTAGCGGAGATACGCAGTATTTT
NA	TRBV7-9	NA	TRBJ2-5	CASSRAGGYEETQYF	TGTGCCAGCAGCCGAGCAGGGGGGTATGAGGAGACCCAGTACTTC
TRBD1	TRBV7-9	NA	TRBJ1-1	CASSLGQGISFF	TGTGCCAGCAGCTTGGGACAGGGGATTTCTTTCTTT
NA	TRBV4-3	NA	TRBJ2-7	CASSVREATPYEQYF	TGCGCCAGCAGCGTCAGGGAGGCTACACCCTACGAGCAGTACTTC
TRBD2	TRBV7-6	NA	TRBJ2-1	CASSPGGISGDEQFF	TGTGCCAGCAGCCCGGGGGGGATCTCAGGCGATGAGCAGTTCTTC
NA	TRBV6-5	NA	TRBJ1-3	CASSYSGAGANTIYF	TGTGCCAGCAGTTACTCGGGGGCGGGGGCAAACACCATATATTTT
NA	TRBV5-1	NA	TRBJ1-1	CATSIGWSTEAFF	TGCGCCACCTCGATTGGTTGGAGCACTGAAGCTTTCTTT
TRBD1	TRBV2	NA	TRBJ1-4	CASSGTGYEKLFF	TGTGCCAGCAGTGGGACAGGGTACGAAAAACTGTTTTTT
NA	TRBV28	NA	TRBJ1-2	CASSLGAASYGYTF	TGTGCCAGCAGTTTGGGGGCGGCGAGCTATGGCTACACCTTC
TRBD1	TRBV28	few	TRBJ1-2	CASSLGQPRLGNYGYTF	TGTGCCAGCAGTTTGGGACAGCCCCGCCTGGGGAACTATGGCTACACCTTC
TRBD1	TRBV18	NA	TRBJ1-1	CASSPTTGFTEAFF	TGTGCCAGCTCCCCTACGACAGGGTTCACTGAAGCTTTCTTT
NA	TRBV5-1	NA	TRBJ2-3	CASSWFEMGTDTQYF	TGCGCCAGCAGTTGGTTTGAGATGGGCACAGATACGCAGTATTTT
NA	TRBV30	NA	TRBJ2-7	CAWSVVRGPYEQYF	TGTGCCTGGAGTGTAGTTCGCGGCCCCTACGAGCAGTACTTC
NA	TRBV18	NA	TRBJ2-2	CASSPNQGNLNTGELFF	TGTGCCAGCTCACCCAACCAGGGAAACCTGAACACCGGGGAGCTGTTTTTT
TRBD1	TRBV15	NA	TRBJ2-5	CATSRGTGWETQYF	TGTGCCACCAGCAGAGGGACAGGATGGGAGACCCAGTACTTC
NA	TRBV28	NA	TRBJ1-1	CASSPPTAMNAEAFF	TGTGCCAGCAGCCCCCCGACAGCTATGAACGCTGAAGCTTTCTTT
NA	TRBV2	once	TRBJ2-3	CASREEEISTDTQYF	TGTGCCAGCAGAGAAGAAGAGATTAGCACAGATACGCAGTATTTT
TRBD1	TRBV6-6	NA	TRBJ1-3	CASSDGQGSGNTIYF	TGTGCCAGCAGTGACGGACAGGGATCTGGAAACACCATATATTTT
TRBD2	TRBV4-1	NA	TRBJ2-7	CASSQDETRTGGIEQYF	TGCGCCAGCAGCCAAGATGAAACCCGAACGGGAGGTATCGAGCAGTACTTC
TRBD2	TRBV11-1	once	TRBJ2-1	CASSVKLAPSYNEQFF	TGTGCCAGCAGCGTAAAACTAGCGCCTTCCTACAATGAGCAGTTCTTC
NA	TRBV7-9	NA	TRBJ1-1	CASSSRTGLTEAFF	TGTGCCAGCAGCTCCCGGACTGGGCTCACTGAAGCTTTCTTT
NA	TRBV4-1	NA	TRBJ1-3	CASSHDKDRLFGNTIYF	TGCGCCAGCAGCCACGACAAGGACAGACTCTTCGGAAACACCATATATTTT
TRBD2	TRBV13	NA	TRBJ2-3	CASSTVLADLTDTQYF	TGTGCCAGCAGCACGGTACTAGCGGACCTCACAGATACGCAGTATTTT
TRBD2	TRBV19	NA	TRBJ2-2	CASSQGTSGRELFF	TGTGCCAGTAGTCAAGGGACTAGCGGGAGGGAGCTGTTTTTT
TRBD1	TRBV18	NA	TRBJ1-2	CASSRGPGQGSGYTF	TGTGCCAGCTCACGGGGGCCGGGACAGGGCTCTGGCTACACCTTC
NA	TRBV5-4	NA	TRBJ2-5	CASSLANRAKETQYF	TGTGCCAGCAGCTTGGCCAACAGGGCCAAAGAGACCCAGTACTTC
NA	TRBV30	NA	TRBJ1-2	CAWSEGDPYGYTF	TGTGCCTGGAGCGAGGGGGACCCCTATGGCTACACCTTC
TRBD2	TRBV27	NA	TRBJ2-1	CASILTSGVYNEQFF	TGTGCCAGCATCTTGACTAGCGGGGTTTACAATGAGCAGTTCTTC
NA	TRBV9	NA	TRBJ2-1	CASSVAPSPNEQFF	TGTGCCAGCAGCGTAGCCCCGAGCCCCAATGAGCAGTTCTTC
TRBD1	TRBV9	NA	TRBJ2-7	CASSPGDSSYEQYF	TGTGCCAGCAGTCCTGGGGACAGCTCCTACGAGCAGTACTTC
NA	TRBV29-1	NA	TRBJ1-1	CSVHPLLQENTEAFF	TGCAGCGTACACCCCCTCCTACAGGAGAACACTGAAGCTTTCTTT
NA	TRBV4-1	NA	TRBJ2-1	CASSLDGEHYNEQFF	TGCGCCAGCAGCCTCGACGGGGAACATTACAATGAGCAGTTCTTC